A single sample is the source of the 31 T cell receptor beta chains below, sequenced in a study of shared clonotypes between healthy human individuals. The protocol was immunoSEQ multiplex PCR, while the TCRdb copy is restricted to in-frame clones and leaves out a portion. The sample lists approximately 2,000,000 clones; about 90% were seen once. Sequenced material: naive CD4+ T cells from PBMCs. Stated subset: CD45RA+ positively selected. These receptors were obtained from a man between 18 and 29 years old in good health. Some clones in this sample may be carry-over from other donors' samples.

The rearrangement links TRBV28 to TRBJ2-5; D unclear. CDR3 length: 12 amino acids. Germline CDR1 is MDHEN and CDR2 is SYDVKM. Deletions cut 3 bases from V and 7 bases from J, with 9 bases between. In nucleotides, the CDR3 is TGTGCCAGCAGTTTCCTCTACGCGACCCAGTACTTC. As protein: CASSFLYATQYF.

The chain links TRBV28 to TRBJ1-2; a weak D match, TRBD1 (5 bases). V was shortened by 10 bases and J by 6 bases, with 18 bases between the two germline ends. This CDR3 region has 13 residues. Germline-derived CDR1 and CDR2 are MDHEN and SYDVKM. Here the CDR3 reads CAILPFGAHGYTF. The CDR3 DNA reads as TGTGCCATCCTTCCGTTCGGGGCCCATGGCTACACCTTC.

The V and J genes are TRBV19 and TRBJ1-5; 7 nucleotides line up with TRBD1. The CDR3 totals 17 residues. The germline gives CDR1 LNHDA, CDR2 SQIVND (reference sequence). Trimming cost V 2 bases and J 0 bases; bases outside gene matches: 7. This chain's CDR3 is CASSILRDRYSNQPQHF. In nucleotides, the CDR3 is TGTGCCAGTAGTATACTACGGGACAGATATAGCAATCAGCCCCAGCATTTT.

Note on this clone: Other nucleotide sequences in the sample specify the same CDR3. The chain combines TRBV5-1 with TRBJ2-3; D unclear. Trimming removed 3 bases at V and 3 bases at J, with 8 bases between. CDR3 length equals 13 residues. CDR1 and CDR2 from the germline V gene are SGHRS and YFSETQ. The CDR3 coding sequence is TGCGCCAGCAGCTCTACTTTGACAGATACGCAGTATTTT. Amino acids: CASSSTLTDTQYF. The complete variable domain, with remaining parts taken from reference TRBV5-1 and TRBJ2-3, reads KAGVTQTPRYLIKTRGQQVTLSCSPISGHRSVSWYQQTPGQGLQFLFEYFSETQRNKGNFPGRFSGRQFSNSRSEMNVSTLELGDSALYLCASSSTLTDTQYFGPGTRLTVL.

The J gene is TRBJ1-5, the V gene TRBV6-5; D call uncertain. The CDR3 is 14 residues long. CDR1 and CDR2 from the germline V gene are MNHEY and SVGAGI. The germline V and J ends were trimmed by 2 bases and 5 bases, with 10 bases remaining between them. The DNA for the CDR3 is TGTGCCAGCAGTTACGCTGGTATCGATCAGCCCCAGCATTTT. It is translated as CASSYAGIDQPQHF.

The rearrangement links TRBV2 to TRBJ1-5; TRBD1 matches at 7 bases. Germline loops: CDR1 SNHLY, CDR2 FYNNEI. Trimming cost V 5 bases and J 0 bases; bases outside gene matches: 4. This CDR3 comprises 15 residues. This chain's CDR3 is CASSSGTASNQPQHF. CDR3 nucleotide sequence: TGTGCCAGCAGTTCCGGGACAGCTAGCAATCAGCCCCAGCATTTT.

This clone was recorded only once. This sample includes further DNA sequences coding for the same CDR3. The chain couples TRBV29-1 to TRBJ2-1; D is unresolved. The CDR3 has 13 residues. Germline lookup yields CDR1 SQVTM and CDR2 ANQGSEA. Trimming removed 4 bases at V and 2 bases at J, with 9 bases between. CDR3 sequence: CSVGTTTYNEQFF. As DNA, the CDR3 is TGCAGCGTTGGAACTACCACCTACAATGAGCAGTTCTTC.

This chain joins TRBV6-5 and TRBJ2-1, with 7 positions matching TRBD2. CDR1 and CDR2 from the germline V gene are MNHEY and SVGAGI. V shed 3 bases and J 6 bases; nucleotides not matched to a gene: 8. The CDR3 is 15 amino acids. The CDR3 region is CASSYRLSGTNEQFF. Written as DNA, the CDR3 is TGTGCCAGCAGTTATCGTCTGAGCGGGACCAATGAGCAGTTCTTC.

This clone was detected a few times. The chain employs TRBV6-4 and TRBJ1-2; D perhaps matches TRBD1 (5 bases). Germline V gene lookup returns CDR1 MRHNA and CDR2 SNTAGT. This CDR3 is 16 amino acids long. V lost 2 bases and J lost 0, with 13 bases in between. The CDR3 coding sequence is TGTGCCAGCAGTGACCTGACTGACAGCCCTAACTATGGCTACACCTTC. Protein: CASSDLTDSPNYGYTF.

The chain is built from TRBV6-5 and TRBJ2-7; 12 bases are shared with TRBD2. There are 15 residues in the CDR3. With V trimmed by 7 bases and J by 3 bases, 7 bases remained unmatched. Germline-derived CDR1 and CDR2 are MNHEY and SVGAGI. For the CDR3, the DNA is TGTGCCAGCACTGGGACTAGCGGGTGGGGCTACGAGCAGTACTTC. As protein: CASTGTSGWGYEQYF.

The chain has TRBV6-6 and TRBJ2-7; the D call may be TRBD1 or TRBD2 (5 bases each). Trimming cost V 10 bases and J 0 bases, with 13 bases left between them. This CDR3 is built from 13 residues. The germline gives CDR1 MNHNY, CDR2 SVGAGI (reference sequence). The CDR3 coding sequence is TGTGCCACCAGGGAGACGGTCTCCTACGAGCAGTACTTC. Its protein product is CATRETVSYEQYF.

The V call is TRBV18, the J call TRBJ2-7; D tentatively fits TRBD1 or TRBD2 (6 bases each). Germline V lookup: CDR1 KGHSH, CDR2 LQKENI. V was trimmed by 3 bases and J by 5 bases, leaving 17 bases between them. The CDR3 contains 15 residues. The CDR3 here is CASSPWGNREDEQYF. The CDR3 DNA follows: TGTGCCAGCTCACCTTGGGGAAACAGGGAGGACGAGCAGTACTTC.

The J gene is TRBJ2-1, the V gene TRBV20-1; D is uncertain. Trimming took off 6 bases at V and 7 bases at J, with 10 bases between the two ends. Germline CDR1 and CDR2: DFQATT and SNEGSKA (reference sequence). This CDR3 is built from 11 residues. The DNA of the CDR3 is TGCAGTGCCGACCAGACGAATGAGCAGTTCTTC. Translating it yields CSADQTNEQFF.

This chain connects TRBV6-5 to TRBJ1-2; D is ambiguous. Per germline, CDR1 MNHEY and CDR2 SVGAGI. V lost 0 bases to trimming and J lost 4 bases, with 15 bases between them. The CDR3 length is 16 residues. The CDR3 loop reads CASSYSGVIEGYGYTF. CDR3 DNA sequence: TGTGCCAGCAGTTACTCTGGGGTTATAGAGGGCTATGGCTACACCTTC.

In the case of this clone: Given the absence of the conserved phenylalanine or tryptophan at the CDR3 end, a read error is likely. The genes are TRBV7-3 and TRBJ2-7; D is perhaps TRBD1 (6 bases). The CDR3 spans 13 residues. CDR1 and CDR2 (germline): SGHTA, FQGTGA. With 3 bases removed from V and 5 bases from J, the gap between germline ends came to 11 bases. The CDR3 nucleotides read TGTGCCAGCAGCTTTGAAGGGGGTAACGAGCAGTACCTC. It encodes CASSFEGGNEQYL.

The chain employs TRBV7-2 and TRBJ1-2; no firm D call. The germline gives CDR1 SGHTA, CDR2 FQGNSA. Trimming left V 7 bases short and J 10 bases short, with 19 bases between. CDR3 length equals 13 residues. CDR3 in amino acids: CASNPKSPDVYTF. DNA of the CDR3: TGTGCCAGCAACCCAAAGAGTCCGGACGTCTACACCTTC.

This chain links TRBV4-1 with TRBJ2-7; D call uncertain. The V gene lost 0 bases and the J gene lost 7 bases, with 16 bases spanning the gap. Germline CDR1 MGHRA, CDR2 YSYEKL. The CDR3 runs 15 residues. The CDR3 here is CASSQDSWGLVEQYF. CDR3 DNA sequence: TGCGCCAGCAGCCAAGATTCGTGGGGTCTAGTGGAGCAGTACTTC.

This chain links TRBV2 with TRBJ1-5, with D unresolved. Germline V CDR1 and CDR2: SNHLY, FYNNEI. V was clipped by 2 bases and J by 6 bases, with 11 bases between them. The CDR3 loop spans 14 amino acids. Here the CDR3 DNA reads TGTGCCAGCAGTGAAAGCACTGTCTTTCAGCCCCAGCATTTT. Translation: CASSESTVFQPQHF.

This clone occurred once. The chain joins TRBV10-3 to TRBJ2-1, with D possibly matching TRBD1 (5 bases). The CDR3 sequence is 14 residues long. Germline V gene sequence: CDR1 ENHRY, CDR2 SYGVKD. V lost 0 bases and J lost 10, with 13 bases in between. The CDR3 here is CAISESTARTEQFF. In nucleotides, the CDR3 is TGTGCCATCAGTGAGTCGACGGCCCGGACAGAGCAGTTCTTC.

The V and J genes are TRBV28 and TRBJ1-2, with 8 bases aligning to TRBD1. The CDR3 totals 17 residues. The germline CDR1 and CDR2 sequences are MDHEN and SYDVKM. The junction had 15 bases not matched to a gene; V was cut back by 3 bases and J by 6 bases. The CDR3, as DNA: TGTGCCAGCAGTTTCAGTCGGGCAGGGGGCGGGGCCAATGGCTACACCTTC. Its translation is CASSFSRAGGGANGYTF.

This rearrangement joins TRBV5-5 to TRBJ2-1; 7 bases are a match to TRBD2. CDR1 and CDR2 from the germline V gene are SGHKS and YYEKEE (reference sequence). The CDR3 has 13 residues. The V and J ends lost 3 bases and 3 bases, in that order; junction bases with no gene match: 0. DNA of the CDR3: TGTGCCAGCAGCTGGGGGGGCTACAATGAGCAGTTCTTC. As protein: CASSWGGYNEQFF.

The J gene is TRBJ2-7, the V gene TRBV7-2; D possibly uses TRBD1 or TRBD2 (7 bases each). There are 13 residues in the CDR3. V was cut by 7 bases and J by 4 bases, with 14 bases left in between. The V gene's germline CDR1 is SGHTA and CDR2 FQGNSA. CDR3 sequence: CASTRGGFYEQYF. CDR3 nucleotide sequence: TGTGCCAGCACCAGGGGGGGCTTTTACGAGCAGTACTTC.

The V gene is TRBV7-2, the J gene TRBJ1-4; TRBD1 agrees at 12 bases. Trimming cost V 5 bases and J 9 bases; bases outside gene matches: 13. Germline values: CDR1 SGHTA, CDR2 FQGNSA. The CDR3 sequence is 17 residues long. The CDR3 bases are TGTGCCAGCAGCAACCGCCCTCCGGGACAGGGGGCCCAAAAACTGTTTTTT. It specifies CASSNRPPGQGAQKLFF.

This clone has only one observation. This sample includes further DNA sequences coding for the same CDR3. V is TRBV7-8 and J is TRBJ2-3, with D uncertain. Deletions cut 1 base from V and 2 bases from J, with 7 bases between. CDR1 and CDR2 from the germline V gene are SGHVS and FQNEAQ. This CDR3 is 14 amino acids long. CDR3: CASSLVAYTDTQYF. The CDR3 DNA follows: TGTGCCAGCAGCTTAGTGGCGTACACAGATACGCAGTATTTT. The variable domain in full, completed from reference TRBV7-8 and TRBJ2-3, reads GAGVSQSPRYKVAKRGQDVALRCDPISGHVSLFWYQQALGQGPEFLTYFQNEAQLDKSGLPSDRFFAERPEGSVSTLKIQRTQQEDSAVYLCASSLVAYTDTQYFGPGTRLTVL.

A word on this clone: Other DNA sequences from this sample encode an identical CDR3 as well. The chain is built from TRBV9 and TRBJ2-3; maybe TRBD2 (5 bases). From germline, CDR1 is SGDLS and CDR2 YYNGEE. V was cut by 0 bases and J by 4 bases, with 12 bases left in between. The CDR3 spans 15 residues. CDR3 DNA: TGTGCCAGCAGCGTAGACGAGGGTTCCGCAGATACGCAGTATTTT. Translated: CASSVDEGSADTQYF.

The chain combines TRBV7-9 with TRBJ2-2; TRBD1 aligns across 11 bases. The germline gives CDR1 SEHNR, CDR2 FQNEAQ (reference sequence). With 5 bases clipped from V and 7 bases from J, the junction kept 6 bases outside the gene matches. There are 15 residues in the CDR3. Written as DNA, the CDR3 is TGTGCCAGCAGCAGGGACAGGGGGACGCACGGGGAGCTGTTTTTT. Protein sequence: CASSRDRGTHGELFF.

As concerns this clone: Other DNA sequences of this sample code for an identical CDR3. V is TRBV5-1 and J is TRBJ2-1; no definite D call. The CDR3 covers 15 residues. With 0 bases removed from V and 0 bases from J, the gap between germline ends came to 7 bases. Germline CDR1 SGHRS, CDR2 YFSETQ. The CDR3 is CASSLDRSSYNEQFF. The CDR3 coding sequence is TGCGCCAGCAGCTTGGACCGGAGCTCCTACAATGAGCAGTTCTTC.

The chain has TRBV27 and TRBJ2-5; TRBD2 matches at 9 bases. With 7 bases clipped from V and 0 bases from J, the junction kept 15 bases outside the gene matches. Germline V gene data show CDR1 as MNHEY and CDR2 as SMNVEV (reference sequence). The CDR3 totals 18 residues. The CDR3 is CASTSLASGKTYQETQYF. CDR3 DNA: TGTGCCAGCACCTCATTGGCTAGCGGGAAAACATACCAAGAGACCCAGTACTTC.

This clone was found a few times. The genes are TRBV28 and TRBJ2-5, with unresolved D. V was cut by 3 bases and J by 4 bases, with 3 bases left in between. The length of the CDR3 is 11 residues. The germline V gene has CDR1 MDHEN and CDR2 SYDVKM. The CDR3 sequence is CASSFTETQYF. The CDR3 DNA is TGTGCCAGCAGTTTCACAGAGACCCAGTACTTC.

The chain is built from TRBV28 and TRBJ1-1; D gene unclear. Germline V CDR1 and CDR2: MDHEN, SYDVKM. The CDR3 sequence is 13 residues long. Trimming cost V 6 bases and J 4 bases, with 12 bases left between them. CDR3: CASRKGVTTEAFF. DNA for the CDR3: TGTGCCAGCAGAAAGGGAGTGACCACTGAAGCTTTCTTT.

This clone came up once. This chain joins TRBV5-1 and TRBJ2-1, with 9 bases fitting TRBD2. The CDR3 covers 14 residues. V lost 0 bases to trimming and J lost 9 bases; unmatched junction nucleotides: 4. In germline, CDR1 is SGHRS, CDR2 YFSETQ. CDR3 sequence (DNA): TGCGCCAGCAGCTTGGAGGGACTAGCTGTTGAGCAGTTCTTC. Protein: CASSLEGLAVEQFF.